Below are 11 T cell receptor beta chains sequenced from a single sample in a study of OX40 agonist ivuxolimab in advanced cancers. The protocol was immunoSEQ multiplex PCR, while the TCRdb copy is restricted to in-frame clones and leaves out a portion. This sample yields about 21,000 clones, of which around two thirds are seen a single time; around 30% belongs to the top ten. The specimen was CD4+ or CD8+ T cells sorted from blood, collected in a trial of the OX40 agonist ivuxolimab. All receptors derive from an adult with an advanced solid tumor such as melanoma, head and neck, liver or kidney cancer.

The chain employs TRBV4-3 and TRBJ1-1; D gene uncertain. V was cut by 0 bases and J by 1 base, with 12 bases left in between. CDR3 length: 16 amino acids. Germline V lookup: CDR1 LGHNA, CDR2 YSLEER. The CDR3 sequence is CASSQEWVAGNTEAFF. The CDR3 DNA reads TGCGCCAGCAGCCAAGAGTGGGTGGCAGGGAACACTGAAGCTTTCTTT.

This clone was counted only a few times. The chain has TRBV28 and TRBJ2-7; D possibly uses TRBD1 or TRBD2 (5 bases each). Trimming took 3 bases from V and 6 from J, leaving 12 bases between them. The length of the CDR3 is 13 residues. Germline values: CDR1 MDHEN, CDR2 SYDVKM. CDR3 bases: TGTGCCAGCAGTTTTAGGGGCCGGGGCGAGCAGTACTTC. Translated, it gives CASSFRGRGEQYF. Based on the CDR3 plus reference TRBV28 and TRBJ2-7, the full variable domain is DVKVTQSSRYLVKRTGEKVFLECVQDMDHENMFWYRQDPGLGLRLIYFSYDVKMKEKGDIPEGYSVSREKKERFSLILESASTNQTSMYLCASSFRGRGEQYFGPGTRLTVT.

The chain joins TRBV19 to TRBJ2-1; no firm D call. This CDR3 contains 12 residues. Trimming shortened V by 7 bases and J by 7 bases, and 11 bases separated the two germline ends. Germline CDR1 reads LNHDA; CDR2 reads SQIVND (reference sequence). CDR3 sequence reads: CASNTGLNEQFF. CDR3 sequence (DNA): TGTGCCAGTAACACTGGCCTAAATGAGCAGTTCTTC.

V gene TRBV10-1 combines with J gene TRBJ2-1; no clear D gene. The V end lost 4 bases, the J end lost 6 bases, and 7 bases lay between the germline ends. CDR3 length equals 12 residues. CDR1 and CDR2 (germline): WNHNN, SYGVQD (reference sequence). The CDR3 spells CASSASGNEQFF. CDR3 DNA sequence: TGCGCCAGCAGTGCTTCGGGCAATGAGCAGTTCTTC.

This chain connects TRBV4-1 to TRBJ2-1; D unclear. The length of the CDR3 is 14 residues. Trimming stripped 0 bases from V and 8 bases from J, with 11 bases between. Germline values: CDR1 MGHRA, CDR2 YSYEKL. CDR3 coding DNA: TGCGCCAGCAGCCAAGATTCGCGCCTGGATGAGCAGTTCTTC. Protein: CASSQDSRLDEQFF.

The chain couples TRBV28 to TRBJ2-3, with 8 nucleotides matching TRBD2. Looked up from germline, CDR1 is MDHEN and CDR2 is SYDVKM. J was trimmed by 1 base and V by 6 bases; bases with no gene match: 6. The CDR3 extends over 15 amino acids. The CDR3, as DNA: TGTGCCAGCAGACGGGGACTAGTAGGCACAGATACGCAGTATTTT. Protein sequence: CASRRGLVGTDTQYF.

The chain couples TRBV19 to TRBJ2-7; 8 bases fit TRBD1. The ends lost 8 bases at V and 3 bases at J; junction bases unmatched: 3. This CDR3 has 12 residues. Germline values: CDR1 LNHDA, CDR2 SQIVND (reference sequence). This CDR3 is CASGTGDYEQYF. The CDR3 coding sequence is TGTGCCAGTGGGACAGGCGACTACGAGCAGTACTTC.

The rearrangement uses TRBV19 and TRBJ2-6; the D is unclear. V was cut by 5 bases and J by 2 bases, with 10 bases left in between. This CDR3 is 15 amino acids long. Germline assignment: CDR1 LNHDA and CDR2 SQIVND (reference sequence). The CDR3 DNA reads TGTGCCAGTAGTGTCGACAAGACTGGGGCCAACGTCCTGACTTTC. This encodes CASSVDKTGANVLTF.

This clone was seen repeatedly, ten times or more. The V gene is TRBV15, the J gene TRBJ2-7; no definite D call. V was pared by 5 bases and J by 6 bases, with 14 bases between. This CDR3 contains 13 residues. Germline V gives CDR1 LNHNV, CDR2 YYDKDF (reference sequence). The chain's CDR3 is CATSGSVSGEQYF. The DNA for the CDR3 is TGTGCCACCAGCGGTAGTGTAAGTGGCGAGCAGTACTTC. Supplemented by reference TRBV15 and TRBJ2-7, the full variable domain reads DAMVIQNPRYQVTQFGKPVTLSCSQTLNHNVMYWYQQKSSQAPKLLFHYYDKDFNNEADTPDNFQSRRPNTSFCFLDIRSPGLGDTAMYLCATSGSVSGEQYFGPGTRLTVT.

V is TRBV27 and J is TRBJ2-7; D remains ambiguous. Trimming removed 3 bases from V and 3 bases from J, with 9 bases in between. The CDR3 runs to 13 residues. Germline CDR1 is MNHEY and CDR2 is SMNVEV (reference sequence). The CDR3: CASSFEINYEQYF. CDR3 coding DNA: TGTGCCAGCAGTTTTGAGATAAACTACGAGCAGTACTTC.

The V call is TRBV28, the J call TRBJ2-1, with a tentative D call TRBD1 (6 bases). CDR3 length: 15 residues. Germline values: CDR1 MDHEN, CDR2 SYDVKM. The V end lost 3 bases, the J end lost 6 bases, and 15 bases lay between the germline ends. The CDR3 bases are TGTGCCAGCAGTTTTCTATTCACAGGGAGCAATGAGCAGTTCTTC. Translated: CASSFLFTGSNEQFF.